A selection of T cell receptor beta chains follows, all from one sample in a study of PD-L1 blockade in urothelial cancer. The protocol was immunoSEQ multiplex PCR, while the TCRdb copy is restricted to in-frame clones and leaves out a portion. In the table there are tens of thousands of clones, over 75% of which are singletons. The sample in question was PBMCs, obtained around atezolizumab (anti-PD-L1) treatment. The source of these receptors is a man aged 55-75 years with urothelial cancer. Both conserved end residues are part of each CDR3. A D gene is named only where the DNA matches it firmly. The size of a clone is reported for some rows only, either as once, few or many, or as a class for expanded clones.

j_call: TRBJ2-1; v_call: TRBV5-4; clone_size: once; d_call: TRBD2; cdr3_aa: CASSAGTSGTHNEQFF; cdr3_nt: TGTGCCAGCAGCGCCGGGACTAGCGGGACACACAATGAGCAGTTCTTC
j_call: TRBJ2-1; v_call: TRBV6-1; clone_size: few; d_call: NA; cdr3_aa: CASRTTPSGFREQFF; cdr3_nt: TGTGCCAGCCGTACGACTCCCTCAGGGTTTCGTGAGCAGTTCTTC
j_call: TRBJ1-1; v_call: TRBV9; clone_size: few; d_call: NA; cdr3_aa: CASSVRQDSEAFF; cdr3_nt: TGTGCCAGCAGCGTAAGACAGGACTCTGAAGCTTTCTTT
j_call: TRBJ2-7; v_call: TRBV4-2; clone_size: few; d_call: TRBD2; cdr3_aa: CASSQDAGLAGGQYEQYF; cdr3_nt: TGTGCCAGCAGCCAAGATGCGGGACTAGCGGGAGGGCAGTACGAGCAGTACTTC
j_call: TRBJ1-2; v_call: TRBV5-1; clone_size: NA; d_call: TRBD1; cdr3_aa: CASSPTGPLYGYTF; cdr3_nt: TGCGCCAGCAGCCCGACAGGGCCATTATATGGCTACACCTTC
j_call: TRBJ2-7; v_call: TRBV7-3; clone_size: NA; d_call: TRBD1; cdr3_aa: CASSSGTGEVQYF; cdr3_nt: TGTGCCAGCAGCTCCGGGACAGGGGAGGTGCAGTACTTC
j_call: TRBJ2-2; v_call: TRBV4-2; clone_size: NA; d_call: NA; cdr3_aa: CASSPSSTGELFF; cdr3_nt: TGTGCCAGCAGCCCCTCTAGTACCGGGGAGCTGTTTTTT
j_call: TRBJ1-1; v_call: TRBV5-1; clone_size: NA; d_call: NA; cdr3_aa: CASSLTPGQGGTEAFF; cdr3_nt: TGCGCCAGCAGCTTGACCCCCGGGCAGGGTGGCACTGAAGCTTTCTTT
j_call: TRBJ2-2; v_call: TRBV30; clone_size: NA; d_call: NA; cdr3_aa: CAWSKGTNTGELFF; cdr3_nt: TGTGCCTGGAGTAAGGGGACGAACACCGGGGAGCTGTTTTTT
j_call: TRBJ1-5; v_call: TRBV28; clone_size: NA; d_call: TRBD1; cdr3_aa: CASSRMGTGRHQPQHF; cdr3_nt: TGTGCCAGCAGTCGCATGGGGACAGGGAGACATCAGCCCCAGCATTTT
j_call: TRBJ2-6; v_call: TRBV4-2; clone_size: NA; d_call: NA; cdr3_aa: CASSLGFQGSGANVLTF; cdr3_nt: TGTGCCAGCAGCCTCGGTTTTCAGGGCTCTGGGGCCAACGTCCTGACTTTC
j_call: TRBJ2-2; v_call: TRBV7-3; clone_size: NA; d_call: NA; cdr3_aa: CASSVASGELFF; cdr3_nt: TGTGCCAGCAGCGTCGCGTCCGGGGAGCTGTTTTTT
j_call: TRBJ2-6; v_call: TRBV12-5; clone_size: NA; d_call: TRBD1; cdr3_aa: CASGLLAGTGGSGANVLTF; cdr3_nt: TGTGCTAGTGGTTTGTTGGCCGGGACAGGGGGCTCTGGGGCCAACGTCCTGACTTTC
j_call: TRBJ1-5; v_call: TRBV7-2; clone_size: NA; d_call: NA; cdr3_aa: CASSLAQNQPQHF; cdr3_nt: TGTGCCAGCAGCTTGGCACAGAATCAGCCCCAGCATTTT
j_call: TRBJ1-2; v_call: TRBV19; clone_size: NA; d_call: TRBD1; cdr3_aa: CATVDQGGSHGYTF; cdr3_nt: TGTGCCACCGTCGATCAGGGGGGAAGCCATGGCTACACCTTC
j_call: TRBJ2-2; v_call: TRBV9; clone_size: NA; d_call: TRBD2; cdr3_aa: CASSGGGSGRANTGELFF; cdr3_nt: TGTGCCAGCAGCGGCGGGGGTAGCGGGAGGGCGAACACCGGGGAGCTGTTTTTT
j_call: TRBJ1-5; v_call: TRBV29-1; clone_size: once; d_call: NA; cdr3_aa: CSVQGYSNQPQHF; cdr3_nt: TGCAGCGTTCAGGGCTATAGCAATCAGCCCCAGCATTTT
j_call: TRBJ2-1; v_call: TRBV7-3; clone_size: NA; d_call: NA; cdr3_aa: CASSTGRGSYNEQFF; cdr3_nt: TGTGCCAGCAGCACAGGGAGGGGATCCTACAATGAGCAGTTCTTC
j_call: TRBJ2-7; v_call: TRBV4-2; clone_size: NA; d_call: TRBD1; cdr3_aa: CASSLPGQGNGEQYF; cdr3_nt: TGTGCCAGCAGTCTCCCGGGACAGGGGAACGGCGAGCAGTACTTC
j_call: TRBJ2-7; v_call: TRBV4-3; clone_size: NA; d_call: NA; cdr3_aa: CASSRSTEYEQYF; cdr3_nt: TGCGCCAGCAGCCGGTCGACAGAATACGAGCAGTACTTC
j_call: TRBJ2-2; v_call: TRBV2; clone_size: NA; d_call: TRBD1; cdr3_aa: CASSKDRGQTGELFF; cdr3_nt: TGTGCCAGCAGTAAGGACAGGGGGCAGACCGGGGAGCTGTTTTTT
j_call: TRBJ1-1; v_call: TRBV7-3; clone_size: once; d_call: NA; cdr3_aa: CASSSQGLDTEAFF; cdr3_nt: TGTGCCAGCAGCTCACAGGGATTGGACACTGAAGCTTTCTTT
j_call: TRBJ2-1; v_call: TRBV5-4; clone_size: NA; d_call: TRBD2; cdr3_aa: CASSRGGGREGTNEQFF; cdr3_nt: TGTGCCAGCAGCCGCGGTGGAGGACGGGAGGGTACCAATGAGCAGTTCTTC
j_call: TRBJ2-5; v_call: TRBV7-7; clone_size: NA; d_call: NA; cdr3_aa: CASTLSQGLSETQYF; cdr3_nt: TGTGCTAGCACCCTGAGTCAGGGGTTGTCGGAGACCCAGTACTTC
j_call: TRBJ2-1; v_call: TRBV9; clone_size: NA; d_call: TRBD2; cdr3_aa: CASSARTSGGNEQFF; cdr3_nt: TGTGCCAGCAGCGCCCGGACTAGCGGGGGGAATGAGCAGTTCTTC
j_call: TRBJ2-1; v_call: TRBV6-6; clone_size: NA; d_call: TRBD1; cdr3_aa: CASSPLDRGQMNEQFF; cdr3_nt: TGTGCCAGCAGTCCCCTTGACAGGGGGCAGATGAATGAGCAGTTCTTC
j_call: TRBJ1-1; v_call: TRBV19; clone_size: NA; d_call: TRBD1; cdr3_aa: CASTPHGQGGTEAFF; cdr3_nt: TGTGCCAGTACCCCACATGGACAGGGAGGAACTGAAGCTTTCTTT
j_call: TRBJ2-3; v_call: TRBV30; clone_size: once; d_call: NA; cdr3_aa: CAWSPADTQYF; cdr3_nt: TGTGCCTGGAGTCCGGCAGATACGCAGTATTTT
j_call: TRBJ1-2; v_call: TRBV6-1; clone_size: NA; d_call: NA; cdr3_aa: CASSHEEWGHGYTF; cdr3_nt: TGTGCCAGCAGCCATGAAGAGTGGGGCCATGGCTACACCTTC